The rows below give T cell receptor beta chains drawn from one sample of a study of cytomegalovirus exposure and HLA in healthy donors. Clones were read by immunoSEQ multiplex PCR, and TCRdb kept only the in-frame ones, dropping some. The data hold about 160,000 clones, with approximately 81% observed a single time. Material for sequencing was PBMCs. Receptor source: a man between 18 and 29 years old in good health and CMV-seronegative. Both conserved end residues are part of each CDR3. The order of the fields is D gene, J gene, V gene, clone size, CDR3 DNA, CDR3 protein. D genes are given only for firm matches. Clone size is shown for a subset of rows, as once, few, many or a class of expanded clone.

.	TRBJ2-1	TRBV9	.	TGTGCCAGCAGCGTAGTCGAGGGTCAGGATGAGCAGTTCTTC	CASSVVEGQDEQFF
.	TRBJ1-1	TRBV14	.	TGTGCCAGCAGCCACCAGGGACTCTACACTGAAGCTTTCTTT	CASSHQGLYTEAFF
.	TRBJ2-7	TRBV7-9	.	TGTGCCAGCAGCTCCTGGGGGCAGGTCCCCCCCCGCAGCTCCTACGAGCAGTACTTC	CASSSWGQVPPRSSYEQYF
.	TRBJ1-2	TRBV9	.	TGTGCCAGCAGCGTAGGGGGGGTGTATGGCTACACCTTC	CASSVGGVYGYTF
TRBD1	TRBJ2-7	TRBV12-5	.	TGTGCTGGGACAGGGAGCCCAGCCCGAGCATACGAGCAGTACTTC	CAGTGSPARAYEQYF
.	TRBJ2-6	TRBV7-2	.	TGTGCCAGCAGCCCACGGGGGTTCTCTGGGGCCAACGTCCTGACTTTC	CASSPRGFSGANVLTF
.	TRBJ1-2	TRBV7-2	.	TGTGCCAGCAGCCCTCGAGCTAACTATGGCTACACCTTC	CASSPRANYGYTF
.	TRBJ1-5	TRBV6-1	.	TGTGCCAGCAGTCCCGCAACTTATAGCAATCAGCCCCAGCATTTT	CASSPATYSNQPQHF
TRBD1	TRBJ2-7	TRBV2	.	TGTGCCAGCAGGGGGGGACAGGGCGGGTATTACGAGCAGTACTTC	CASRGGQGGYYEQYF
.	TRBJ1-5	TRBV7-8	.	TGTGCCAGCAGCTTAGGTGGAGGAAGTAATCAGCCCCAGCATTTT	CASSLGGGSNQPQHF
.	TRBJ2-3	TRBV7-9	few	TGTGCCAGCGGCAACACAGATACGCAGTATTTT	CASGNTDTQYF
.	TRBJ1-1	TRBV7-2	.	TGTGCCAGCAGCGTACAGGGCACTGAAGCTTTCTTT	CASSVQGTEAFF
.	TRBJ2-7	TRBV28	.	TGTGCCAGCAGTTTATTTGACCGAGGAGGAAACGAGCAGTACTTC	CASSLFDRGGNEQYF
.	TRBJ1-3	TRBV7-2	.	TGTGCCAGCAGCTTAGGGGGTGGGGGGGACACCATATATTTT	CASSLGGGGDTIYF
TRBD1	TRBJ2-3	TRBV7-3	.	TGTGCCAGCAGCTTACTTCCGGGACAGGGGGCGGATACGCAGTATTTT	CASSLLPGQGADTQYF
TRBD1	TRBJ2-7	TRBV18	.	TGTGCCAGCTCACCGGACAGGGTTGTCTCCGAGCAGTACTTC	CASSPDRVVSEQYF
TRBD1	TRBJ1-4	TRBV5-8	few	TGTGCCAGCAGCCAGCCTGGGACAGGGACCGAAAAACTGTTTTTT	CASSQPGTGTEKLFF
.	TRBJ2-7	TRBV7-2	.	TGTGCCAGCAGCTTACCAGGGGCCTCCTACGAGCAGTACTTC	CASSLPGASYEQYF
TRBD1	TRBJ2-7	TRBV2	.	TGTGCCAGCAGAGCGGGACAGGGCTACGAGCAGTACTTC	CASRAGQGYEQYF
.	TRBJ1-4	TRBV4-3	.	TGCGCCAGCAGCCAAGCGGGGGGGACTAATGAAAAACTGTTTTTT	CASSQAGGTNEKLFF
.	TRBJ2-2	TRBV5-6	.	TGTGCCAGCAGCTTTACTCGGGAGCTGTTTTTT	CASSFTRELFF
TRBD2	TRBJ2-5	TRBV7-9	.	TGTGCCAGCAGCTTCGCTAGCGGTCAAGAGACCCAGTACTTC	CASSFASGQETQYF